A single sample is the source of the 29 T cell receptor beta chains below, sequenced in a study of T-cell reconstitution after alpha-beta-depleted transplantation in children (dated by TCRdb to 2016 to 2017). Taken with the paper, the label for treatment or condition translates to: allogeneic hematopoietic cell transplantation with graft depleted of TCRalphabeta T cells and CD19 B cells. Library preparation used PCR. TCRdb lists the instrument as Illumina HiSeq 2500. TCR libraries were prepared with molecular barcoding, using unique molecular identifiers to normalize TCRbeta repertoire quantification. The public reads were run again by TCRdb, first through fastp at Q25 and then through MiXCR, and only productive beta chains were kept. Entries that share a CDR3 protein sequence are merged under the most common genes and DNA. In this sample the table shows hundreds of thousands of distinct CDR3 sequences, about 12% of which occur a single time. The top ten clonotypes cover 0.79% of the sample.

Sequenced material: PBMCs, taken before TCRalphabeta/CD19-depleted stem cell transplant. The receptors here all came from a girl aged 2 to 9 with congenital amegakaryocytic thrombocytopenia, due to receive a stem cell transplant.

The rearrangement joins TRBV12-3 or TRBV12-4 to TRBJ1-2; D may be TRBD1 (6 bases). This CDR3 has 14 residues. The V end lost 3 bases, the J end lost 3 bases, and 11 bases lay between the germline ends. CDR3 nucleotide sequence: TGTGCCAGCAGTTTGGGGGGGGCCCACTATGGCTACACCTTC. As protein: CASSLGGAHYGYTF.

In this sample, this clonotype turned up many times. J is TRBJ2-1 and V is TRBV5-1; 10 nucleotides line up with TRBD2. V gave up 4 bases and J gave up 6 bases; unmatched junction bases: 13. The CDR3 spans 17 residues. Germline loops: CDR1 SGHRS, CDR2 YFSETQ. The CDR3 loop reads CASSPLPAGGLVNEQFF. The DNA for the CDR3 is TGCGCCAGCAGCCCCCTCCCAGCGGGAGGGCTTGTCAATGAGCAGTTCTTC.

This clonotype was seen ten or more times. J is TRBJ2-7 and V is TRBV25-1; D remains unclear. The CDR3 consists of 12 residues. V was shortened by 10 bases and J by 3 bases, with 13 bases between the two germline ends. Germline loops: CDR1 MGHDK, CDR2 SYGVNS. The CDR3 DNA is TGTGCCAACCCTGGGGTAAGCTACGAGCAGTACTTC. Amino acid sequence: CANPGVSYEQYF.

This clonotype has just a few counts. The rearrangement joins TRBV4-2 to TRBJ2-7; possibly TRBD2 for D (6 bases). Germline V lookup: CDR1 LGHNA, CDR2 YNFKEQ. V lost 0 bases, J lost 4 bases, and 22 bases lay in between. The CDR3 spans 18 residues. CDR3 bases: TGTGCCAGCAGCCAAGATATGGTAGCGGAGGAGAACTTATACGAGCAGTACTTC. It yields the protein CASSQDMVAEENLYEQYF.

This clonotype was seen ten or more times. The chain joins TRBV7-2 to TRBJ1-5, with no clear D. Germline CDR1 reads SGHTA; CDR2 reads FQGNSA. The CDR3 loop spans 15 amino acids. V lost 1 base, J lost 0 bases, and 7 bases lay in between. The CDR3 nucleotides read TGTGCCAGCAGCTTAGATTTGGGTAGCAATCAGCCCCAGCATTTT. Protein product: CASSLDLGSNQPQHF.

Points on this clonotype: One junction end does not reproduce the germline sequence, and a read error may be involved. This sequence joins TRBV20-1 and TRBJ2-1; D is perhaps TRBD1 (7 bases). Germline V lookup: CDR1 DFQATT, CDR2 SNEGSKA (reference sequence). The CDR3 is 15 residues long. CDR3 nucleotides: TGCAGTGCCCTAAACCCCCGAGGAGGGGGCAATGAGCAGATCTTC. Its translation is CSALNPRGGGNEQIF.

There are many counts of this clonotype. The CDR3 sequence is CASSLIGTANTGELFF. DNA for the CDR3: TGCGCCAGCAGCTTGATTGGGACAGCCAACACCGGGGAGCTGTTTTTT. The V gene is TRBV5-1, the J gene TRBJ2-2; TRBD1 agrees at 7 bases. Germline CDR1 and CDR2: SGHRS and YFSETQ. The CDR3 is made up of 16 amino acids. Trimming cost V 1 base and J 2 bases; bases outside gene matches: 5. The full variable domain, with the rest looked up from reference TRBV5-1 and TRBJ2-2, is KAGVTQTPRYLIKTRGQQVTLSCSPISGHRSVSWYQQTPGQGLQFLFEYFSETQRNKGNFPGRFSGRQFSNSRSEMNVSTLELGDSALYLCASSLIGTANTGELFFGEGSRLTVL.

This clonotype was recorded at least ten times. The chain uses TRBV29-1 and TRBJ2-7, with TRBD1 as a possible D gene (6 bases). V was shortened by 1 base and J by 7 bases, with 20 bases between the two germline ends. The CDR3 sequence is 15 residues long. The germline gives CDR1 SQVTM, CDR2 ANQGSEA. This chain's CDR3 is CSVEVIDRKMREQYF. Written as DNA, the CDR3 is TGCAGCGTTGAAGTTATAGACAGGAAGATGAGGGAGCAGTACTTC.

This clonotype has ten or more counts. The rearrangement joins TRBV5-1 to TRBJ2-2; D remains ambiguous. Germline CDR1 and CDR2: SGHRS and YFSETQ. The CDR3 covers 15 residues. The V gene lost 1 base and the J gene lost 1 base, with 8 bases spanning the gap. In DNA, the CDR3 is TGCGCCAGCAGCTTGTTTGTTATGAACACCGGGGAGCTGTTTTTT. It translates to CASSLFVMNTGELFF.

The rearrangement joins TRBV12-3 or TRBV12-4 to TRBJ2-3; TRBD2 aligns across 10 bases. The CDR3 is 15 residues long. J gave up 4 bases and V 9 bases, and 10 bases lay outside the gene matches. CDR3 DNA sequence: TGTGCCAGTTCCCCTAGCGGGAGTCCTCCAGATACGCAGTATTTT. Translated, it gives CASSPSGSPPDTQYF.

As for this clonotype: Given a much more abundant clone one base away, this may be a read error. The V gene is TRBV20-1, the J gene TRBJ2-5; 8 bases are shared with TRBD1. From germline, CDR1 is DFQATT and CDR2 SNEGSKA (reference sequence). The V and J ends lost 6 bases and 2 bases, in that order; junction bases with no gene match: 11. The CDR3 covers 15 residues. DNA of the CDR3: TGCAGTGCCCAGATTCGACAGGGGAGACAAGAGACCCAGTACTTC. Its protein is CSAQIRQGRQETQYF.

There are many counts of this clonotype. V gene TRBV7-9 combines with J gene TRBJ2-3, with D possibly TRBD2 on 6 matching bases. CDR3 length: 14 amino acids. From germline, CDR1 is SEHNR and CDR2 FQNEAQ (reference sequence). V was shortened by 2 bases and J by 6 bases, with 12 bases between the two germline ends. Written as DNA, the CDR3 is TGTGCCAGCAGCTTACCCACTAGCCGGGATACGCAGTATTTT. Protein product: CASSLPTSRDTQYF.

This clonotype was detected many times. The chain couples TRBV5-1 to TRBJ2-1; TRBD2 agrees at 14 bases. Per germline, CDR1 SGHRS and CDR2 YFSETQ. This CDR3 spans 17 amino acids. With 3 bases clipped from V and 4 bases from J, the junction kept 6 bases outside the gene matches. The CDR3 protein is CASSSGLAGASYNEQFF. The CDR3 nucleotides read TGCGCCAGCAGCTCGGGACTAGCGGGAGCATCGTACAATGAGCAGTTCTTC.

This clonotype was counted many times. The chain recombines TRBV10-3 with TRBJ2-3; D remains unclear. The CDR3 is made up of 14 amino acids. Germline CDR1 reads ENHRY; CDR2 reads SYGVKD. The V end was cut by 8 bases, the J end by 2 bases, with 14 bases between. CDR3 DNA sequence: TGTGCCATCTCCCCGGACGAGGACACAGATACGCAGTATTTT. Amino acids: CAISPDEDTDTQYF.

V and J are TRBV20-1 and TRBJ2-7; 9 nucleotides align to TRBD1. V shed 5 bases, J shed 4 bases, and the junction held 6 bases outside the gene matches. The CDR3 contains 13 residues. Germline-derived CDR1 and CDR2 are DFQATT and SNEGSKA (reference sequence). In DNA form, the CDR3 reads TGCAGTGCTCATTCTGGGACAGGGTACGAGCAGTACTTC. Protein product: CSAHSGTGYEQYF.

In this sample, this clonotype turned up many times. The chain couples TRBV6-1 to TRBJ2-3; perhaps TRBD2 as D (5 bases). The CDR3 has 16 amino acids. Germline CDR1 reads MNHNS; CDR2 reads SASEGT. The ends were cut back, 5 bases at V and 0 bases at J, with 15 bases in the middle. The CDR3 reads CASSPRRSGSTDTQYF. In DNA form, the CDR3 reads TGTGCCAGCAGTCCCCGAAGGAGCGGAAGCACAGATACGCAGTATTTT.

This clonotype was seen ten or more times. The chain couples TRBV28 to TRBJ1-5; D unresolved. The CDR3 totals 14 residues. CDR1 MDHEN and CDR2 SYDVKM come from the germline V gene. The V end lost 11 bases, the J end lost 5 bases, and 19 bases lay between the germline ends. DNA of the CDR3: TGTGCCGGCACCTCGGGCAGAATATATCAGCCCCAGCATTTT. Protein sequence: CAGTSGRIYQPQHF.

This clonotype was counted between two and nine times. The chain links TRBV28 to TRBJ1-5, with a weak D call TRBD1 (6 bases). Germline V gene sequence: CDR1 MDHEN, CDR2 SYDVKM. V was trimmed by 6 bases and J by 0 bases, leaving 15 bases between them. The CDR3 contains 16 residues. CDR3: CASSLDRSYSNQPQHF. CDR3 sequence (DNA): TGTGCCAGCAGCCTTGACAGGTCCTATAGCAATCAGCCCCAGCATTTT.

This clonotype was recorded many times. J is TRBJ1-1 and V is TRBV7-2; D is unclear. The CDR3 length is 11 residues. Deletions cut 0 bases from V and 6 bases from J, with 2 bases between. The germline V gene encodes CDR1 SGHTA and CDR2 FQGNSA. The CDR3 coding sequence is TGTGCCAGCAGCTTAGCGCCTGAAGCTTTCTTT. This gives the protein CASSLAPEAFF.

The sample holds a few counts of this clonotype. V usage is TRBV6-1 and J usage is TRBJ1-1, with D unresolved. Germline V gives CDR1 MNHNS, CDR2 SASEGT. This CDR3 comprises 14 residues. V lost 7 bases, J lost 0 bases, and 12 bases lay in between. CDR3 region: CASNQGPMNTEAFF. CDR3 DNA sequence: TGTGCCAGCAACCAAGGCCCCATGAACACTGAAGCTTTCTTT.

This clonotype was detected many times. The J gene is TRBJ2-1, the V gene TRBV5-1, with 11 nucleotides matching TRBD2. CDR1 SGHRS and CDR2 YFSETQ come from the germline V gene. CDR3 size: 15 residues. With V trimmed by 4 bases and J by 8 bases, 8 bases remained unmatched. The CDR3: CASSPTSGSADEQFF. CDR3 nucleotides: TGCGCCAGCAGCCCTACTAGCGGGAGTGCCGATGAGCAGTTCTTC.

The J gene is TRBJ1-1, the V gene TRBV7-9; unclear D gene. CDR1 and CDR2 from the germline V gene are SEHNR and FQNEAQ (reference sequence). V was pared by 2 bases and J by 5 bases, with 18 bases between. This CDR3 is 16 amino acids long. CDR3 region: CASSLFGSNAGTEAFF. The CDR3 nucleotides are TGTGCCAGCAGCTTATTTGGCTCCAACGCGGGAACTGAAGCTTTCTTT.

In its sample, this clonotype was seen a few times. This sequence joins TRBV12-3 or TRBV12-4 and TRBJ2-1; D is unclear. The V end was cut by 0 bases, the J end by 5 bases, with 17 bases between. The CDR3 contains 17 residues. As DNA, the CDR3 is TGTGCCAGCAGTTTAGCACCGGTCGCCATACCGCACAATGAGCAGTTCTTC. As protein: CASSLAPVAIPHNEQFF.

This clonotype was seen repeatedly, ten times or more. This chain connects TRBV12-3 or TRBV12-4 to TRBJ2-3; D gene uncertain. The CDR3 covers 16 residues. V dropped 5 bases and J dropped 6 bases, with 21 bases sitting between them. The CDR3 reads CASSPSARLGSDTQYF. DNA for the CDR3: TGTGCCAGCAGTCCCTCGGCCCGGCTGGGAAGTGATACGCAGTATTTT.

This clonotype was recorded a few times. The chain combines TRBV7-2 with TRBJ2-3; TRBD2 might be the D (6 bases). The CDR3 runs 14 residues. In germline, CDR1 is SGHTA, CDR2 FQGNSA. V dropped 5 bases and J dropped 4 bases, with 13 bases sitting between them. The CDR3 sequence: CASSRRDGPDTQYF. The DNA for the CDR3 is TGTGCCAGCAGCAGGCGGGACGGCCCAGATACGCAGTATTTT.

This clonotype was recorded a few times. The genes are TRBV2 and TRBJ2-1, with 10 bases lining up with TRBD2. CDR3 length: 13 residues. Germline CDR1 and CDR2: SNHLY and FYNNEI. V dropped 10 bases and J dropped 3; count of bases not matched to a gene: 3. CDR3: CATPSGSYNEQFF. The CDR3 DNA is TGTGCCACCCCTAGCGGGAGCTACAATGAGCAGTTCTTC.

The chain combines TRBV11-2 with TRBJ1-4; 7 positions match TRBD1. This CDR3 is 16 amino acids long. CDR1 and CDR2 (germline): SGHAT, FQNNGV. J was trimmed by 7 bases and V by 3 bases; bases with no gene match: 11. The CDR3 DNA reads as TGTGCCAGCAGCTTGGCCCCAGGGGGGGCAGGTGAAAAACTGTTTTTT. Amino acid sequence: CASSLAPGGAGEKLFF. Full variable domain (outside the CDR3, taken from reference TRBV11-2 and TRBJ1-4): EAGVAQSPRYKIIEKRQSVAFWCNPISGHATLYWYQQILGQGPKLLIQFQNNGVVDDSQLPKDRFSAERLKGVDSTLKIQPAKLEDSAVYLCASSLAPGGAGEKLFFGSGTQLSVL.

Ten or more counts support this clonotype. The CDR3: CSVEDLRLAGAGSEQFF. The DNA for the CDR3 is TGCAGCGTTGAAGATCTCCGCCTGGCTGGGGCCGGGAGTGAGCAGTTCTTC. The V gene is TRBV29-1, the J gene TRBJ2-1, with D maybe TRBD2 (6 bases). CDR3 size: 17 residues. V was shortened by 0 bases and J by 9 bases, with 24 bases between the two germline ends. In germline, CDR1 is SQVTM, CDR2 ANQGSEA.

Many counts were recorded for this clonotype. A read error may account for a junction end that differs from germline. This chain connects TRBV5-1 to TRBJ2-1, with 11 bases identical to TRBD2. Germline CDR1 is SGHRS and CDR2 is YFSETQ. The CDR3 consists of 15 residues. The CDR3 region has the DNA TGTGCCAGCAGTCCTACTAGCGGGAGCTACAATGAGCAGTTCTTC. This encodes CASSPTSGSYNEQFF.